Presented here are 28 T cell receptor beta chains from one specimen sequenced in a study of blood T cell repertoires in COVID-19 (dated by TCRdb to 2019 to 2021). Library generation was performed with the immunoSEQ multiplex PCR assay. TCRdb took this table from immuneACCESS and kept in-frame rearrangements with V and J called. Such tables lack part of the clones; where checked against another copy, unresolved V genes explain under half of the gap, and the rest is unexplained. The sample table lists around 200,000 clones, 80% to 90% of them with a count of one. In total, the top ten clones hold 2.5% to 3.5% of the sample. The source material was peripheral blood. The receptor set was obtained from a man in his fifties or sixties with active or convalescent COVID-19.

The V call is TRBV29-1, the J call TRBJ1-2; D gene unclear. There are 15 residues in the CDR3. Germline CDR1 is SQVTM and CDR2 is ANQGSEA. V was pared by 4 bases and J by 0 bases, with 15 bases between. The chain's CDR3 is CSVGRSAGANYGYTF. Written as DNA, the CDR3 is TGCAGCGTTGGGAGGTCGGCGGGAGCTAACTATGGCTACACCTTC. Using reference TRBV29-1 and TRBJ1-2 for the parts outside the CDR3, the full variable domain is SAVISQKPSRDICQRGTSLTIQCQVDSQVTMMFWYRQQPGQSLTLIATANQGSEATYESGFVIDKFPISRPNLTFSTLTVSNMSPEDSSIYLCSVGRSAGANYGYTFGSGTRLTVV.

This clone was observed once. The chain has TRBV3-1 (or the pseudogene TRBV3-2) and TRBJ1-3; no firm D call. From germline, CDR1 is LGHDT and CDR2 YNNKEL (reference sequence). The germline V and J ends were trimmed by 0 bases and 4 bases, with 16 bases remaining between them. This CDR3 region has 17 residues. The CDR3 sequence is CASSQDLAVPTGNTIYF. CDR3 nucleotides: TGTGCCAGCAGCCAAGACCTTGCGGTCCCGACGGGAAACACCATATATTTT.

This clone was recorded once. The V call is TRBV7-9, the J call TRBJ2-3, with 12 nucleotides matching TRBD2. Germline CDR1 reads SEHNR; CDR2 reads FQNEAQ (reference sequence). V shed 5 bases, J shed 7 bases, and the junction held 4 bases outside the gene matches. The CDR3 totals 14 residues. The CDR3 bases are TGTGCCAGCAGCCAGACTAGCGGGGGATATACGCAGTATTTT. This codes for CASSQTSGGYTQYF.

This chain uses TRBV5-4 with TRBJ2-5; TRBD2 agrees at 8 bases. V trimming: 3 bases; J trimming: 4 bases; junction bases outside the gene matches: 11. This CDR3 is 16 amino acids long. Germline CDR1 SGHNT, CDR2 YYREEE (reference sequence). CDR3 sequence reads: CASSSWAGGPGETQYF. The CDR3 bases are TGTGCCAGCAGCTCATGGGCGGGGGGCCCCGGAGAGACCCAGTACTTC.

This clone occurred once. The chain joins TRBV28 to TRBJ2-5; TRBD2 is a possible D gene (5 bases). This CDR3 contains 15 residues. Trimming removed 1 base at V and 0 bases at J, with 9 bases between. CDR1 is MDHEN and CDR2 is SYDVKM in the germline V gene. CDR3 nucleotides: TGTGCCAGCAGTTTATTGGCGGGTAACCAAGAGACCCAGTACTTC. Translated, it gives CASSLLAGNQETQYF.

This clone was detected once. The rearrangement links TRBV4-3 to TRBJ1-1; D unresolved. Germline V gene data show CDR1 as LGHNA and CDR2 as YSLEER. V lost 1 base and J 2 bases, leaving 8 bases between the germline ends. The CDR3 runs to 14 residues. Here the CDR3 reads CASSQVGGNTEAFF. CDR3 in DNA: TGCGCCAGCAGCCAAGTAGGAGGAAACACTGAAGCTTTCTTT.

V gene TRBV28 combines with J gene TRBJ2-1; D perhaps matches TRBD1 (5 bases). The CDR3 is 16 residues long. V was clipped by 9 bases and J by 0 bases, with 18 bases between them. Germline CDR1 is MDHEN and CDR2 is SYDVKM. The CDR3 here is CASRWGRASSYNEQFF. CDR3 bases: TGTGCCAGTAGATGGGGCCGGGCTAGCTCCTACAATGAGCAGTTCTTC.

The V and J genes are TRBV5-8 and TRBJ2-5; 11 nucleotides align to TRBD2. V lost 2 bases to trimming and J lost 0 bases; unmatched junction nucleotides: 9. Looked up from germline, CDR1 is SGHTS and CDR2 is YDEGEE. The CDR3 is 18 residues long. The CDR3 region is CASSFGTSGALYQETQYF. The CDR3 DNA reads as TGTGCCAGCAGCTTCGGGACTAGCGGAGCCTTATACCAAGAGACCCAGTACTTC.

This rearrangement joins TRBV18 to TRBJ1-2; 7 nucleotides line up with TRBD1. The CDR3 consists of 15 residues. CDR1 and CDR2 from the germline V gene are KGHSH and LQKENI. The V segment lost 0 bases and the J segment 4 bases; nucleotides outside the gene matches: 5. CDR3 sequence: CASSPPRQGGYGYTF. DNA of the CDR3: TGTGCCAGCTCACCACCCAGACAGGGAGGCTATGGCTACACCTTC.

The CDR3 protein is CASSASTGNTEAFF. The CDR3, as DNA: TGTGCCAGCAGCGCGTCGACAGGGAACACTGAAGCTTTCTTT. The chain has TRBV9 and TRBJ1-1, with D possibly being TRBD1 (6 bases). The germline V gene has CDR1 SGDLS and CDR2 YYNGEE. The CDR3 has 14 residues. V lost 3 bases and J lost 1, with 10 bases in between. Variable domain in full (rest from reference TRBV9 and TRBJ1-1): DSGVTQTPKHLITATGQRVTLRCSPRSGDLSVYWYQQSLDQGLQFLIQYYNGEERAKGNILERFSAQQFPDLHSELNLSSLELGDSALYFCASSASTGNTEAFFGQGTRLTVV.

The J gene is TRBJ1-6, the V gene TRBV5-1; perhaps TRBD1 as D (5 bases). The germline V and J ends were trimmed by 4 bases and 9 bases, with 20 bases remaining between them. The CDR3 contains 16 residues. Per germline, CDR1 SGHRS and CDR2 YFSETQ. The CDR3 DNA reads TGCGCCAGCAGCCCACTTAAGACAGCTGTTGGTTCACCCCTCCACTTT. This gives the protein CASSPLKTAVGSPLHF.

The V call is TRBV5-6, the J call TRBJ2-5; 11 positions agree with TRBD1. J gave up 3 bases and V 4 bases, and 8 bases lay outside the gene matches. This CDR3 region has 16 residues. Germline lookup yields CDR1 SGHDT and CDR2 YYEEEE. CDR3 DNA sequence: TGTGCCAGCAGCATGGACAGGGGGCTCTCTGAAGAGACCCAGTACTTC. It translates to CASSMDRGLSEETQYF.

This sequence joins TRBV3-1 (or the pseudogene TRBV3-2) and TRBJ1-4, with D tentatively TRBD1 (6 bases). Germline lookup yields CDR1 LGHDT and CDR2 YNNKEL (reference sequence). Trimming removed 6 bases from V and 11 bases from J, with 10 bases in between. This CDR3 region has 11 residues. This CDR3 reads CASSTGKKLFF. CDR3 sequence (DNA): TGTGCCAGCAGTACAGGGAAGAAACTGTTTTTT.

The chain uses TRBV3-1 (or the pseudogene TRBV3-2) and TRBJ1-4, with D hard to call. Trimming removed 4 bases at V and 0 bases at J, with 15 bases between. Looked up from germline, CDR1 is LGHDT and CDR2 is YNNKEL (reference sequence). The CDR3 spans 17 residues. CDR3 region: CASSLRMGTATNEKLFF. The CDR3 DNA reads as TGTGCCAGCAGCCTTAGGATGGGCACCGCAACTAATGAAAAACTGTTTTTT.

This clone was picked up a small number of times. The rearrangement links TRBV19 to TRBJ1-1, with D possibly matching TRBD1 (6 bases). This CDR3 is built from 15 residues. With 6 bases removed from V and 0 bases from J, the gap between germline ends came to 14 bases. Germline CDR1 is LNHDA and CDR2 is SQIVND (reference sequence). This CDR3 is CASRRQVDLNTEAFF. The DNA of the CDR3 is TGTGCCAGTAGAAGACAGGTGGACCTGAACACTGAAGCTTTCTTT.

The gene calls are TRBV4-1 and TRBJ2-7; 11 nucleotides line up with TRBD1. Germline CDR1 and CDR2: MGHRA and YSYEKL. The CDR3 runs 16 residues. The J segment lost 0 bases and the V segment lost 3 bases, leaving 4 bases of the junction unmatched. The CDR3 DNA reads TGCGCCAGCAGCCAGGGGGGACAGGGGGGCTCCTACGAGCAGTACTTC. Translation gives CASSQGGQGGSYEQYF.

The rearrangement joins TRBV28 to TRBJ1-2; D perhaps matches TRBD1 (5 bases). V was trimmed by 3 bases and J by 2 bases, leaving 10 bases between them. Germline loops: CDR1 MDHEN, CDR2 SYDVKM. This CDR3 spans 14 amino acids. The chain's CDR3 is CASSFSGQNYGYTF. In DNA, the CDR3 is TGTGCCAGCAGTTTTAGCGGACAAAACTATGGCTACACCTTC.

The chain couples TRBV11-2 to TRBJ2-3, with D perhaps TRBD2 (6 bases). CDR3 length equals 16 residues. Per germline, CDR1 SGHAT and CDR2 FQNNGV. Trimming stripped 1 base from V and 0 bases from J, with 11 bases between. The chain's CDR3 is CASSLGAGLSTDTQYF. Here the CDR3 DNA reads TGTGCCAGCAGCTTAGGGGCGGGGCTTAGCACAGATACGCAGTATTTT.

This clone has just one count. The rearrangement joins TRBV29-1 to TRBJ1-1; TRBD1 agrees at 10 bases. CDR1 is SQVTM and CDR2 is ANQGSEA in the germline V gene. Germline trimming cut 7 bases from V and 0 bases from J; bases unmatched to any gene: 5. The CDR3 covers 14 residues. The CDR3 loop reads CSGRQGAMNTEAFF. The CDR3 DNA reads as TGCAGCGGCAGACAGGGGGCTATGAACACTGAAGCTTTCTTT.

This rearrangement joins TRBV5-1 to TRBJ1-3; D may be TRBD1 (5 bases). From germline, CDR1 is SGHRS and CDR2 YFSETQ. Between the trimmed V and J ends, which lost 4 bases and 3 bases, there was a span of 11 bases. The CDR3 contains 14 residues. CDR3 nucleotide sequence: TGCGCCAGCAGCCTAGGGGTCCTTGGAAACACCATATATTTT. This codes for CASSLGVLGNTIYF.

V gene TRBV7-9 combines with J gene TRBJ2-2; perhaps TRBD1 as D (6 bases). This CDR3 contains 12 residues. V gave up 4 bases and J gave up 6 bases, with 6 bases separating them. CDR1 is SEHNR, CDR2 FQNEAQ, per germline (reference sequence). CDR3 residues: CASSSGAGELFF. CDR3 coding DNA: TGTGCCAGCAGCTCAGGGGCCGGGGAGCTGTTTTTT.

The CDR3 here is CASSEWDRKQETQYF. CDR3 nucleotides: TGTGCCAGCAGTGAGTGGGACAGAAAGCAAGAGACCCAGTACTTC. This chain links TRBV2 with TRBJ2-5, with 7 bases lining up with TRBD1. The germline V gene encodes CDR1 SNHLY and CDR2 FYNNEI. This CDR3 comprises 15 residues. V gave up 3 bases and J gave up 2 bases; unmatched junction bases: 6.

The CDR3 protein is CASSQGQETQYF. CDR3 coding DNA: TGTGCCAGTAGTCAGGGCCAAGAGACCCAGTACTTC. The rearrangement uses TRBV19 and TRBJ2-5; a weak D match, TRBD1 (5 bases). The CDR3 extends over 12 amino acids. From germline, CDR1 is LNHDA and CDR2 SQIVND (reference sequence). The V and J ends lost 5 bases and 1 base respectively, with 5 bases between them.

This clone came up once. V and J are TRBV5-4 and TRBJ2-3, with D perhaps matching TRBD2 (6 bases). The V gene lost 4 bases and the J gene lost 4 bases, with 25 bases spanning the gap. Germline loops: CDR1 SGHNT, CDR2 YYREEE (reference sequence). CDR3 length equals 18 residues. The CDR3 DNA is TGTGCCAGCAGCCCAAGGCAGCTAGCGTCTCGGGACTCAGATACGCAGTATTTT. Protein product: CASSPRQLASRDSDTQYF.

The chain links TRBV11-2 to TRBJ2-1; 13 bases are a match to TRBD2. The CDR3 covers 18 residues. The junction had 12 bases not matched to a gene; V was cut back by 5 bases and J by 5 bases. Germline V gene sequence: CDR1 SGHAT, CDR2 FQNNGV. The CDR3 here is CASSPTRRGTSGDNEQFF. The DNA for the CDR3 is TGTGCCAGCAGCCCCACTCGGAGGGGGACTAGCGGGGACAATGAGCAGTTCTTC.

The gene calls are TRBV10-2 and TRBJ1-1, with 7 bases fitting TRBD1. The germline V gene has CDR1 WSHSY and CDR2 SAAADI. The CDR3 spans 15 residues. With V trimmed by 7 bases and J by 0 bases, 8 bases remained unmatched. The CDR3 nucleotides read TGCGCCAGCAACGAGAGGGGGCCAATGAACACTGAAGCTTTCTTT. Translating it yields CASNERGPMNTEAFF.

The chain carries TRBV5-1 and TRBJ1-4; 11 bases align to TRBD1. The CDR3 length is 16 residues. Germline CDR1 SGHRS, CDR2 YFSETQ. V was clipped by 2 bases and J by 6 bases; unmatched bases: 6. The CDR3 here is CASSFGQGARYEKLFF. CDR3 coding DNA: TGCGCCAGCAGCTTCGGACAGGGGGCGCGGTATGAAAAACTGTTTTTT.

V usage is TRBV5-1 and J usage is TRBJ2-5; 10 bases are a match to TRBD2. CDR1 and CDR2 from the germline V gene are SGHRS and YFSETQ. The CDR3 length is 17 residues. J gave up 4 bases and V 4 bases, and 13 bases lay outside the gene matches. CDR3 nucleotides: TGCGCCAGCAGCCCAGGACTGAGCGGGGGGGTAGGAGAGACCCAGTACTTC. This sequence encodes CASSPGLSGGVGETQYF.